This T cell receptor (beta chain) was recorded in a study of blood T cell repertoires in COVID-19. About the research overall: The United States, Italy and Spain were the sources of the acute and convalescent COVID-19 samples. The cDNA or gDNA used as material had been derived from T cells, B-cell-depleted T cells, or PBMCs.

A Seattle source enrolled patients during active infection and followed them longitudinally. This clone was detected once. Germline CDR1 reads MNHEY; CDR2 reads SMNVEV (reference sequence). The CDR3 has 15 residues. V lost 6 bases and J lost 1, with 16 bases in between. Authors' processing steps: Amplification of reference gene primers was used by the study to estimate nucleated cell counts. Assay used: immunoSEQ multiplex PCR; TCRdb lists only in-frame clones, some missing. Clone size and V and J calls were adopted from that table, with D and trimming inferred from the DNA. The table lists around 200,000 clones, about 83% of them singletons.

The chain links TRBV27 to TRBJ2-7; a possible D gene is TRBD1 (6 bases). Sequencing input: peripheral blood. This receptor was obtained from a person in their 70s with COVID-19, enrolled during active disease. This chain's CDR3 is CASSGLRGDSYEQYF. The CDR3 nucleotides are TGTGCCAGCAGCGGCCTCAGGGGCGATTCCTACGAGCAGTACTTC.